Below, one TCR beta chain is given with its context. This record belongs to a study of blood T cell repertoires in COVID-19. Only in-frame clones appear in the TCRdb table, and some are missing; sequencing was by immunoSEQ multiplex PCR. Among about 230,000 clones listed, around nine tenths were seen once. CDR3 size: 11 residues. Germline CDR1 reads MNHEY; CDR2 reads SVGAGI. Trimming removed 2 bases from V and 10 bases from J, with 8 bases in between. The genes are TRBV6-5 and TRBJ1-1; no clear D gene. The origin of this receptor is a woman in her 30s with acute COVID-19. Sequenced sample: PBMCs or T cells enriched from blood (not recorded which). CDR3 amino acids: CASSYHGRAFF. The CDR3 coding sequence is TGTGCCAGCAGTTACCATGGGAGAGCTTTCTTT.